The 30 T cell receptor beta chains presented below share a single source sample, sequenced in a study of T cells after yellow fever vaccination. TCRdb re-analysed the 5' RACE reads in MiXCR, keeping a single row per CDR3 protein. The repertoire holds roughly 310,000 distinct CDR3 sequences, with over 8% as singletons. This sample comprised PBMCs, obtained on the day of the first yellow fever vaccination. These receptors originate from a man younger than 35 who received the YFV17D yellow fever vaccine.

This chain connects TRBV11-1 to TRBJ2-4; 10 nucleotides match TRBD2. The CDR3 runs to 22 residues. Trimming removed 1 base from V and 0 bases from J; junction bases left unmatched: 18. Per germline, CDR1 SGHAT and CDR2 FQDESV (reference sequence). DNA for the CDR3: TGTGCCAGCAGCTTAGGCTTGGGAGTTCGGCTAGCGGGGGTCCTAGCCAAAAACATTCAGTACTTC. It translates to CASSLGLGVRLAGVLAKNIQYF.

The rearrangement uses TRBV12-3 or TRBV12-4 and TRBJ2-1, with D possibly TRBD2 on 6 matching bases. Trimming stripped 5 bases from V and 9 bases from J, with 11 bases between. The CDR3 has 12 residues. The CDR3 spells CASSPTSIEQFF. Here the CDR3 DNA reads TGTGCCAGCAGTCCGACTAGTATTGAGCAGTTCTTC.

This clonotype has a count of ten or more. V is TRBV5-4 and J is TRBJ2-2; 7 positions agree with TRBD1. The trim removed 7 bases at V and 0 bases at J, leaving 0 bases unmatched. Germline CDR1 and CDR2: SGHNT and YYREEE (reference sequence). The CDR3 extends over 13 amino acids. The CDR3: CASGTANTGELFF. The DNA for the CDR3 is TGTGCCAGCGGGACAGCGAACACCGGGGAGCTGTTTTTT.

This clonotype was seen a handful of times. The rearrangement uses TRBV24-1 and TRBJ2-5; 7 bases line up with TRBD2. V gave up 4 bases and J gave up 8 bases; unmatched junction bases: 9. The CDR3 is 14 residues long. Germline CDR1 reads KGHDR; CDR2 reads SFDVKD. Here the CDR3 DNA reads TGTGCCACCAGTGACGCCGGGACTATCCATACCCAGTACTTC. Protein: CATSDAGTIHTQYF.

The sample holds a few counts of this clonotype. The chain combines TRBV15 with TRBJ2-6, with D unresolved. The V end was cut by 3 bases, the J end by 0 bases, with 6 bases between. CDR1 LNHNV and CDR2 YYDKDF come from the germline V gene (reference sequence). The CDR3 runs 15 residues. The CDR3 loop reads CATSSLGSGANVLTF. The CDR3 DNA reads as TGTGCCACCAGCAGCCTGGGCTCTGGGGCCAACGTCCTGACTTTC.

At least ten counts were recorded for this clonotype. This sequence joins TRBV29-1 and TRBJ1-2; D remains unclear. CDR3 length equals 14 residues. Trimming left V 3 bases short and J 0 bases short, with 11 bases between. CDR1 and CDR2 from the germline V gene are SQVTM and ANQGSEA. Here the CDR3 reads CSVDLASTNYGYTF. The CDR3 coding sequence is TGCAGCGTTGATTTGGCTAGTACTAACTATGGCTACACCTTC.

This clonotype was seen a few times. V is TRBV12-3 or TRBV12-4 and J is TRBJ2-1; 7 bases are shared with TRBD1. The CDR3 sequence is 15 residues long. Trimming removed 5 bases from V and 6 bases from J; junction bases left unmatched: 10. The CDR3 DNA follows: TGTGCCAGCAGTGCGCGACAGGGTTCGGGCAATGAGCAGTTCTTC. Translated, it gives CASSARQGSGNEQFF.

The chain has TRBV6-2 or TRBV6-3 and TRBJ1-1; 10 positions agree with TRBD1. J gave up 0 bases and V 5 bases, and 6 bases lay outside the gene matches. Germline values: CDR1 MNHEY, CDR2 SVGEGT. The CDR3 length is 16 residues. DNA for the CDR3: TGTGCCAGCAGTGAGGGACAGGGGCCGATGAACACTGAAGCTTTCTTT. This encodes CASSEGQGPMNTEAFF.

This chain connects TRBV9 to TRBJ2-7; no clear D. This CDR3 is 13 amino acids long. Looked up from germline, CDR1 is SGDLS and CDR2 is YYNGEE. V lost 3 bases and J 4 bases, leaving 11 bases between the germline ends. CDR3 loop: CASSEDDRYEQYF. Written as DNA, the CDR3 is TGTGCCAGCAGCGAGGACGACCGTTACGAGCAGTACTTC.

J is TRBJ1-6 and V is TRBV19; tentative D call: TRBD1 (6 bases). In germline, CDR1 is LNHDA, CDR2 SQIVND (reference sequence). The V gene lost 7 bases and the J gene lost 6 bases, with 16 bases spanning the gap. The CDR3 has 15 amino acids. CDR3 region: CASKSAQGGNSPLHF. CDR3 coding DNA: TGTGCCAGTAAGTCGGCACAGGGAGGTAATTCACCCCTCCACTTT.

For this clonotype: This could be a read error, since a much larger clone is one nucleotide away. This chain uses TRBV5-1 with TRBJ2-3; the match to TRBD2 covers 9 bases. This CDR3 has 16 amino acids. J gave up 3 bases and V 3 bases, and 8 bases lay outside the gene matches. Germline V CDR1 and CDR2: SGHRS, YFSETQ. The CDR3 DNA follows: TGCGCCAGCAGCTCATCCGGGACTAGCATAACAGATACGCAGTATTTT. Its translation: CASSSSGTSITDTQYF.

In this sample, this clonotype turned up a few times. V and J are TRBV5-4 and TRBJ2-3; D perhaps matches TRBD2 (6 bases). V lost 4 bases and J lost 2, with 17 bases in between. The CDR3 has 16 residues. The germline gives CDR1 SGHNT, CDR2 YYREEE (reference sequence). The DNA for the CDR3 is TGTGCCAGCAGCATAAGACTAGAAAGGCTCACAGATACGCAGTATTTT. The encoded protein is CASSIRLERLTDTQYF.

The chain links TRBV7-9 to TRBJ1-1; D may be TRBD1 (5 bases). Per the germline V gene, CDR1 is SEHNR and CDR2 is FQNEAQ (reference sequence). The CDR3 sequence is 17 residues long. Trimming stripped 3 bases from V and 1 base from J, with 18 bases between. CDR3 sequence reads: CASSFGEGRRKNTEAFF. CDR3 DNA sequence: TGTGCCAGCAGCTTTGGGGAGGGACGGAGAAAGAACACTGAAGCTTTCTTT.

The chain uses TRBV29-1 and TRBJ2-2; a possible D gene is TRBD1 (5 bases). Germline values: CDR1 SQVTM, CDR2 ANQGSEA. V was pared by 2 bases and J by 1 base, with 11 bases between. This CDR3 spans 15 amino acids. Written as DNA, the CDR3 is TGCAGCGTTGAAAGGGGTCGAGAGAACACCGGGGAGCTGTTTTTT. Its protein is CSVERGRENTGELFF.

The chain uses TRBV12-3 or TRBV12-4 and TRBJ2-1; TRBD2 aligns across 7 bases. Unmatched junction bases numbered 12, after V lost 7 bases and J lost 9 bases. CDR3 size: 14 residues. The chain's CDR3 is CASNWGPGGGEQFF. DNA for the CDR3: TGTGCCAGCAATTGGGGCCCCGGCGGGGGTGAGCAGTTCTTC.

This chain joins TRBV19 and TRBJ1-6; no clear D. The CDR3 runs to 15 residues. The germline gives CDR1 LNHDA, CDR2 SQIVND (reference sequence). Trimming left V 7 bases short and J 0 bases short, with 10 bases between. The CDR3, as DNA: TGTGCCAGTACCGTGGGGAGCTCCTATAATTCACCCCTCCACTTT. Amino acids: CASTVGSSYNSPLHF.

This sequence joins TRBV30 and TRBJ2-3, with a possible D match to TRBD1 (6 bases). Germline-derived CDR1 and CDR2 are GTSNPN and SVGIG (reference sequence). The CDR3 length is 14 residues. The ends were cut back, 5 bases at V and 1 base at J, with 13 bases in the middle. The CDR3 protein is CAWEQGTGTDTQYF. The CDR3 coding sequence is TGTGCCTGGGAACAGGGAACGGGCACAGATACGCAGTATTTT. Full variable domain (missing parts from reference TRBV30 and TRBJ2-3): SQTIHQWPATLVQPVGSPLSLECTVEGTSNPNLYWYRQAAGRGLQLLFYSVGIGQISSEVPQNLSASRPQDRQFILSSKKLLLSDSGFYLCAWEQGTGTDTQYFGPGTRLTVL.

This clonotype was counted between two and nine times. The chain uses TRBV20-1 and TRBJ2-5; D is unclear. Trimming removed 0 bases from V and 2 bases from J, with 10 bases in between. Per the germline V gene, CDR1 is DFQATT and CDR2 is SNEGSKA (reference sequence). The CDR3 is 14 amino acids. CDR3 loop: CSARDWLEQETQYF. CDR3 nucleotides: TGCAGTGCTAGAGATTGGCTAGAGCAAGAGACCCAGTACTTC.

At least ten counts were recorded for this clonotype. V usage is TRBV5-1 and J usage is TRBJ1-5; TRBD1 aligns across 7 bases. Germline-derived CDR1 and CDR2 are SGHRS and YFSETQ. J was trimmed by 9 bases and V by 4 bases; bases with no gene match: 10. The CDR3 covers 14 residues. In DNA, the CDR3 is TGCGCCAGCAGCCCTACGACAGGGAACGGGCCCCAGCATTTT. It encodes CASSPTTGNGPQHF.

The CDR3 region is CASSLLAEKLFF. CDR3 nucleotide sequence: TGTGCCAGCAGCTTGCTGGCGGAAAAACTGTTTTTT. V and J are TRBV11-2 and TRBJ1-4; D call uncertain. The length of the CDR3 is 12 residues. Germline loops: CDR1 SGHAT, CDR2 FQNNGV. The ends were cut back, 3 bases at V and 8 bases at J, with 7 bases in the middle.

There are a few counts of this clonotype. The CDR3 loop reads CASLAGGPTYEQYV. Written as DNA, the CDR3 is TGTGCCAGTTTGGCGGGGGGGCCTACCTACGAGCAGTACGTC. V usage is TRBV28 and J usage is TRBJ2-7; 9 positions match TRBD2. This CDR3 contains 14 residues. The junction had 8 bases not matched to a gene; V was cut back by 9 bases and J by 2 bases. CDR1 is MDHEN, CDR2 SYDVKM, per germline.

In this sample, this clonotype turned up a few times. The V gene is TRBV6-2 or TRBV6-3, the J gene TRBJ2-2, with a tentative D call TRBD2 (5 bases). V was shortened by 0 bases and J by 1 base, with 9 bases between the two germline ends. The CDR3 is 16 amino acids. The V gene's germline CDR1 is MNHEY and CDR2 SVGEGT. In nucleotides, the CDR3 is TGTGCCAGCAGTTACTCGAAAGGAGGGAACACCGGGGAGCTGTTTTTT. Its protein is CASSYSKGGNTGELFF.

The J gene is TRBJ1-5, the V gene TRBV7-8; TRBD1 might be the D (5 bases). The V and J ends lost 5 bases and 2 bases respectively, with 13 bases between them. The CDR3 has 15 residues. CDR1 SGHVS and CDR2 FQNEAQ come from the germline V gene. The CDR3 coding sequence is TGTGCCAGCAGCCGGGGGTCCGGGGGCAATCAGCCCCAGCATTTT. Translating it yields CASSRGSGGNQPQHF. Looking up the rest from reference TRBV7-8 and TRBJ1-5 gives the full variable domain: GAGVSQSPRYKVAKRGQDVALRCDPISGHVSLFWYQQALGQGPEFLTYFQNEAQLDKSGLPSDRFFAERPEGSVSTLKIQRTQQEDSAVYLCASSRGSGGNQPQHFGDGTRLSIL.

This clonotype was seen more than once but under ten times. The J gene is TRBJ2-7, the V gene TRBV6-5, with D tentatively TRBD1 (5 bases). Trimming stripped 4 bases from V and 0 bases from J, with 10 bases between. The CDR3 loop spans 14 amino acids. Germline V gene lookup returns CDR1 MNHEY and CDR2 SVGAGI. The CDR3 sequence is CASSSSDSSYEQYV. As DNA, the CDR3 is TGTGCCAGCAGTTCCTCTGACAGCTCCTACGAGCAGTACGTC.

This clonotype was found a few times. DNA of the CDR3: TGTGCCAGCCAACAAAAACTCGCCGGGGAGCTGTTTTTT. Translation: CASQQKLAGELFF. The rearrangement links TRBV6-5 to TRBJ2-2; D unclear. CDR1 MNHEY and CDR2 SVGAGI come from the germline V gene. The CDR3 spans 13 residues. The V end lost 8 bases, the J end lost 6 bases, and 13 bases lay between the germline ends.

This clonotype has only a few counts. This chain connects TRBV11-2 to TRBJ2-4; D gene ambiguous. Germline values: CDR1 SGHAT, CDR2 FQNNGV. Trimming removed 5 bases at V and 2 bases at J, with 13 bases between. The CDR3 has 15 amino acids. In DNA, the CDR3 is TGTGCCAGCAGCCCCTCCGGGTCCCCCAAAAACATTCAGTACTTC. Residues: CASSPSGSPKNIQYF. Variable domain in full (rest from reference TRBV11-2 and TRBJ2-4): EAGVAQSPRYKIIEKRQSVAFWCNPISGHATLYWYQQILGQGPKLLIQFQNNGVVDDSQLPKDRFSAERLKGVDSTLKIQPAKLEDSAVYLCASSPSGSPKNIQYFGAGTRLSVL.

This clonotype was observed a few times. The V and J genes are TRBV7-3 and TRBJ1-6, with D hard to call. The germline CDR1 and CDR2 sequences are SGHTA and FQGTGA. V was shortened by 1 base and J by 2 bases, with 12 bases between the two germline ends. This CDR3 comprises 17 residues. CDR3 nucleotides: TGTGCCAGCAGCTTAAAGACACCACGGACCTATAATTCACCCCTCCACTTT. Protein: CASSLKTPRTYNSPLHF.

In its sample, this clonotype was seen a few times. This chain uses TRBV6-1 with TRBJ1-5; D gene uncertain. This CDR3 is 13 amino acids long. Germline V gene sequence: CDR1 MNHNS, CDR2 SASEGT. The ends were cut back, 6 bases at V and 5 bases at J, with 11 bases in the middle. The CDR3 DNA sequence: TGTGCCAGCAGATCTGTCTTGGATCAGCCCCAGCATTTT. Its translation: CASRSVLDQPQHF.

V usage is TRBV14 and J usage is TRBJ1-4; D gene uncertain. Between the trimmed V and J ends, which lost 2 bases and 7 bases, there was a span of 17 bases. Germline-derived CDR1 and CDR2 are SGHDN and FVKESK. CDR3 length: 16 amino acids. This CDR3 is CASSQPRTPGLEKLFF. The CDR3 DNA reads as TGTGCCAGCAGCCAACCCCGAACACCGGGCCTTGAAAAACTGTTTTTT.

This clonotype was observed at least ten times. The chain is built from TRBV27 and TRBJ2-7, with D perhaps matching TRBD2 (7 bases). Between the trimmed V and J ends, which lost 6 bases and 3 bases, there was a span of 15 bases. The CDR3 has 14 residues. CDR1 MNHEY and CDR2 SMNVEV come from the germline V gene (reference sequence). The CDR3 region has the DNA TGTGCCAGCAGGGGCGGGGGCGGCCTCTACGAGCAGTACTTC. This translates into CASRGGGGLYEQYF.